This T cell receptor beta chain emerged from a study of CD8 T cells in Susac syndrome. As for the study in general: When blood was drawn, the patients with Susac syndrome were therapy-naive, on corticosteroids, or on intravenous immunoglobulin alone. The study's findings and limits: Susac CD8+ clonal expansion peaked in TEMRA cells and active patients.

Sequencing of TCR beta was performed on blood CD8+ and CD4+ T cells. Negative isolation was used for CD8+ and CD4+ T cells and FACS enrichment for TEMRA cells. From germline, CDR1 is SGHRS and CDR2 YFSETQ. The CDR3 is 15 residues long. The V segment lost 3 bases and the J segment 1 base; nucleotides outside the gene matches: 3. As to this clonotype: Its antigen is currently unknown.

An input of about 0.5 to 1 ug of RNA was subjected to reverse transcription using random hexamers. MiXCR, run by TCRdb on the immunoSEQ multiplex PCR reads, gives a single entry per CDR3 protein. The table shows around 100,000 distinct CDR3 sequences, with 95% occurring only once. This receptor was obtained from a human donor with Susac syndrome. This chain uses TRBV5-1 with TRBJ2-5; TRBD1 matches 10 bases. Sequenced input: CD8+ T cells from PBMCs. DNA of the CDR3: TGCGCCAGCAGCTCGGACAGGGGGATCCAAGAGACCCAGTACTTC. This encodes CASSSDRGIQETQYF.